This T cell receptor beta chain was documented in a study of blood T cells in healthy people across ages. Study-wide findings and caveats: The recorded TCR beta diversity per million T cells decreased in a roughly linear manner with age.

Of note for this clonotype: Its antigen remains unknown.

This CDR3 is 13 amino acids long. Germline assignment: CDR1 DFQATT and CDR2 SNEGSKA (reference sequence). V was trimmed by 5 bases and J by 7 bases, leaving 17 bases between them. Through a sample-barcoded 5' primer and a J-beta primer mix, a second PCR was run for 7 to 11 cycles. TCRdb passed the 5' RACE reads through MiXCR, listing each CDR3 protein once. The table includes about 630,000 distinct CDR3 sequences, 20% to 25% detected once. The sequencing sample was made of blood. The receptor was derived from a man in his 70s in good health. This chain links TRBV20-1 with TRBJ1-1, with D possibly matching TRBD1 (6 bases). The CDR3 loop reads CSACRQDHGEAFF. In DNA, the CDR3 is TGCAGTGCTTGCCGACAGGACCACGGTGAAGCTTTCTTT.